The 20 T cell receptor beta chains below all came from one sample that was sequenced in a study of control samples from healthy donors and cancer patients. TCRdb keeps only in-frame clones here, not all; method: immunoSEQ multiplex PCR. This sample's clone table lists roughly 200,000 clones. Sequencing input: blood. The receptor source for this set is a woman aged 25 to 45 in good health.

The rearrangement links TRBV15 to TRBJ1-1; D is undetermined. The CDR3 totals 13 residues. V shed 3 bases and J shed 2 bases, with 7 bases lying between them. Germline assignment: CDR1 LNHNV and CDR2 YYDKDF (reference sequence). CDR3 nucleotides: TGTGCCACCAGCAGGGTCATTAACACTGAAGCTTTCTTT. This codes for CATSRVINTEAFF.

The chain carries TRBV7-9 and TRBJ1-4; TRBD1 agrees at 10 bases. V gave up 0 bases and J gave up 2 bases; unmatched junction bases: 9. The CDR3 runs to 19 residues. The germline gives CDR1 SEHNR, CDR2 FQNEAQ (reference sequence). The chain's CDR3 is CASSLATRDRGYTNEKLFF. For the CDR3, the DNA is TGTGCCAGCAGCTTAGCCACACGGGACAGGGGCTACACTAATGAAAAACTGTTTTTT. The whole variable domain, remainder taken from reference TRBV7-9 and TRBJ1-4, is DTGVSQNPRHKITKRGQNVTFRCDPISEHNRLYWYRQTLGQGPEFLTYFQNEAQLEKSRLLSDRFSAERPKGSFSTLEIQRTEQGDSAMYLCASSLATRDRGYTNEKLFFGSGTQLSVL.

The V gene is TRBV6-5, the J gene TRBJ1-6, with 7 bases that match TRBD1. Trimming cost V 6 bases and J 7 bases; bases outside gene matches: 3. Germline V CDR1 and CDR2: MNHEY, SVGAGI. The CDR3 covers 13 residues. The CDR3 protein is CASRQGHNSPLHF. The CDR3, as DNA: TGTGCCAGCAGACAGGGGCACAATTCACCCCTCCACTTT.

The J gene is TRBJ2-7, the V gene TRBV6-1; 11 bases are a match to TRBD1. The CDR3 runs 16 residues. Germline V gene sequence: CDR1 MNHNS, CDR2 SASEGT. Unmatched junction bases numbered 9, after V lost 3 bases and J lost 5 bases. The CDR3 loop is CASSEASGQGAHEQYF. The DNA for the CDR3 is TGTGCCAGCAGTGAGGCTTCCGGACAGGGGGCTCACGAGCAGTACTTC.

The CDR3 spells CASSRSYEQYF. The CDR3 DNA reads as TGTGCCAGCAGCAGGTCCTACGAGCAGTACTTC. The chain recombines TRBV6-6 with TRBJ2-7; D remains unclear. The V end was cut by 6 bases, the J end by 1 base, with 4 bases between. Germline CDR1 MNHNY, CDR2 SVGAGI (reference sequence). This CDR3 is 11 amino acids long.

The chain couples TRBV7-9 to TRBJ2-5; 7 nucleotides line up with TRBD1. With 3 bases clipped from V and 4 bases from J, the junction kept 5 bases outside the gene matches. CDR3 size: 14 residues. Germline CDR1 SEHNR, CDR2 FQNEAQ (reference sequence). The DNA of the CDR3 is TGTGCCAGCAGCTTCCGGAACAGGGGAGAGACCCAGTACTTC. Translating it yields CASSFRNRGETQYF.

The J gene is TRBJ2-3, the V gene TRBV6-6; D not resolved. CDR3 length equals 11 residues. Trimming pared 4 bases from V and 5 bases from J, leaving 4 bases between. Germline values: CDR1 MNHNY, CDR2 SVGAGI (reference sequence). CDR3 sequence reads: CASSWGDTQYF. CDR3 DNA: TGTGCCAGCAGTTGGGGAGATACGCAGTATTTT.

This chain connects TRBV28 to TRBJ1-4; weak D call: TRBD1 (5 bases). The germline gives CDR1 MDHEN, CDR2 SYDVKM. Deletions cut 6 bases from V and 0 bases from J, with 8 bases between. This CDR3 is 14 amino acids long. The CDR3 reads CASREGSTNEKLFF. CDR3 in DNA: TGTGCCAGCAGGGAGGGGTCAACTAATGAAAAACTGTTTTTT.

The CDR3 here is CASSLYPDRNPQHF. The CDR3 region has the DNA TGTGCCAGCAGTTTATACCCCGACAGGAATCCCCAGCATTTT. This rearrangement joins TRBV28 to TRBJ1-5, with a tentative D call TRBD1 (6 bases). Trimming removed 1 base at V and 10 bases at J, with 14 bases between. Germline V lookup: CDR1 MDHEN, CDR2 SYDVKM. The CDR3 length is 14 residues.

CDR3 loop: CASSFQRNYGYTF. CDR3 DNA: TGTGCCAGCAGTTTTCAGAGAAACTATGGCTACACCTTC. The V call is TRBV28, the J call TRBJ1-2, with D uncertain. The V end was cut by 3 bases, the J end by 2 bases, with 7 bases between. The CDR3 runs 13 residues. CDR1 is MDHEN, CDR2 SYDVKM, per germline.

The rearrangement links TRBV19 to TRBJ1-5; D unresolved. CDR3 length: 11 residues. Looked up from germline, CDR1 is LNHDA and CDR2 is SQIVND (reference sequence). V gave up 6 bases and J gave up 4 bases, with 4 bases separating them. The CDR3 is CASSDNQPQHF. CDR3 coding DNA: TGTGCCAGTAGCGATAATCAGCCCCAGCATTTT.

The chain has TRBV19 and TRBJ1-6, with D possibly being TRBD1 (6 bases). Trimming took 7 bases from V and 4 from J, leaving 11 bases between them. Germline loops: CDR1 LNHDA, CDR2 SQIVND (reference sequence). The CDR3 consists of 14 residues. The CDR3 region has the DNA TGTGCCAGTACTGGACAGCCTTATAATTCACCCCTCCACTTT. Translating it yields CASTGQPYNSPLHF.

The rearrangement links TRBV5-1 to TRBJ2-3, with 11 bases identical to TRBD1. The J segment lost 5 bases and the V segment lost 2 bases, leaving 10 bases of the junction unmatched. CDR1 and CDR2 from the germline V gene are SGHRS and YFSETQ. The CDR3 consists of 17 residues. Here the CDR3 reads CASSLPGTGGQGDTQYF. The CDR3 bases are TGCGCCAGCAGCTTACCCGGGACAGGGGGTCAAGGAGATACGCAGTATTTT.

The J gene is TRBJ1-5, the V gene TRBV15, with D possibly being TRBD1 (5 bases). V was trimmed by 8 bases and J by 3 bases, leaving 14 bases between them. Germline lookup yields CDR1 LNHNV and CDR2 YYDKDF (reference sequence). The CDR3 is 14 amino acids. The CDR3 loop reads CATSHRYPNQPQHF. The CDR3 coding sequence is TGTGCCACCTCCCACAGGTATCCCAATCAGCCCCAGCATTTT.

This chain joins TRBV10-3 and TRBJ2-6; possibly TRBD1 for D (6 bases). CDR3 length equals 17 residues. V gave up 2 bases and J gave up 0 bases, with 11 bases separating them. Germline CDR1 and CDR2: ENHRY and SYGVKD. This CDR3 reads CAISEGQSSSGANVLTF. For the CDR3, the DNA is TGTGCCATCAGTGAGGGACAGTCAAGCTCTGGGGCCAACGTCCTGACTTTC.

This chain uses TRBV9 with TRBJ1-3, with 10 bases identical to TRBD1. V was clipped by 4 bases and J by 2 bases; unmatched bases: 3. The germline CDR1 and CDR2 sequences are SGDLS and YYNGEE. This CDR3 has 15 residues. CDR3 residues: CASSPGTGAGNTIYF. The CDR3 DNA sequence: TGTGCCAGCAGCCCGGGGACAGGGGCTGGAAACACCATATATTTT.

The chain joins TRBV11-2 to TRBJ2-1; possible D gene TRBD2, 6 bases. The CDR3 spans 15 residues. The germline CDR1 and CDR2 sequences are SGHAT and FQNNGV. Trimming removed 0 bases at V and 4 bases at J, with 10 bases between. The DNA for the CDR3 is TGTGCCAGCAGCTTAGATCCCCGGGGGTACAATGAGCAGTTCTTC. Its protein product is CASSLDPRGYNEQFF. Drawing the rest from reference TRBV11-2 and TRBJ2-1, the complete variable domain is EAGVAQSPRYKIIEKRQSVAFWCNPISGHATLYWYQQILGQGPKLLIQFQNNGVVDDSQLPKDRFSAERLKGVDSTLKIQPAKLEDSAVYLCASSLDPRGYNEQFFGPGTRLTVL.

The CDR3 sequence is CSASYSLAYEQYF. The DNA for the CDR3 is TGCAGTGCTAGTTACAGCTTAGCCTACGAGCAGTACTTC. The rearrangement joins TRBV20-1 to TRBJ2-7; unclear D gene. CDR3 size: 13 residues. Per the germline V gene, CDR1 is DFQATT and CDR2 is SNEGSKA (reference sequence). The V end lost 3 bases, the J end lost 2 bases, and 11 bases lay between the germline ends.

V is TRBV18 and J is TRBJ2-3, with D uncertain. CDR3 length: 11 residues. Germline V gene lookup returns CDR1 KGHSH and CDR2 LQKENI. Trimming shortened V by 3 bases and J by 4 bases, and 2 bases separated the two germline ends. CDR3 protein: CASSPADTQYF. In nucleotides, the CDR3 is TGTGCCAGCTCACCGGCAGATACGCAGTATTTT.

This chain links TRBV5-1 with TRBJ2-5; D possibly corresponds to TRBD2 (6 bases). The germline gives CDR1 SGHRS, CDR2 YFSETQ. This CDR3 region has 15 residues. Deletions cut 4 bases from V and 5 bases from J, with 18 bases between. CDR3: CASSGGSHSGETQYF. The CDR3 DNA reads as TGCGCCAGCAGCGGGGGGTCTCACTCGGGGGAGACCCAGTACTTC.